This T cell receptor beta chain emerged from a study of blood T cell repertoires in COVID-19 (dated by TCRdb to 2018 to 2021). Broadly, across the study: Samples from collaborators originated in the United States, Italy and Spain and spanned both the acute and convalescent phases of COVID-19. Samples came from the ongoing ImmuneRACE study (first 160 participants) plus 1,254 subjects from 6 global collaborators. Subjects who had been exposed to COVID-19, were actively infected with it, or had recovered from it provided the deeply sampled blood TCRbeta repertoires that made up the dataset. Nearly every sample came with metadata listing a de-identified subject ID, COVID-19 status, age in years and sex. Where available, HLA class I and class II types were obtained from metadata supplied by the sample provider rather than from assay-based typing. The repertoires were released in a freely available public database intended as a resource for research on the immune response to SARS-CoV-2. The prospective study material was composed of cDNA or gDNA derived from T cells, B-cell-depleted T cells, or PBMCs. What the research found in general, with its limitations: How much clinical and demographic metadata was included differed by source and by participant, and the metadata was provided uncurated.

This clone has just one count. It has no known antigen specificity. No per-base quality is available; no much larger clone lies one base away. TCRbeta CDR3 regions were amplified from genomic DNA using the immunoSEQ Assay, a bias-controlled multiplex PCR. In the source study's methods: Nucleated cell counts per sample were estimated from amplification of reference gene primers within the assay. To quantify the absolute abundance of each unique TCRbeta CDR3 rearrangement, sequence reads were collapsed and filtered. For each sample, productive Simpson clonality was calculated as the square root of Simpson's diversity index over productive rearrangements. TCRdb obtained this table from immuneACCESS and retained in-frame rearrangements with V and J assigned. These tables miss some clones; where compared with another copy, unresolved V genes account for less than half of the shortfall, and the remainder is unexplained. Clone size and the V and J calls come from that table; the DNA yielded D and trimming. The sample contains 150,000 to 200,000 clones, roughly 82% of them found a single time. The ten largest clonotypes hold approximately 9.9% of the sample.

As encoded in the germline V gene, CDR1 is SQVTM while CDR2 is ANQGSEA. From the cysteine up to the phenylalanine, the CDR3 has a length of 13 residues. Solely the CDR3 DNA is kept, with 39 bases framed from the first base. Trimming costs V 6 bases and J 2 bases, and their ends lie 11 bases apart. In the prospective study, participants were about 18 to 100 years old, resided in around 25 geographic areas of the United States, and were enrolled through a virtual design. In the prospective study, participants were assigned to cohorts based on the clinical history participants reported in a screening survey and a study questionnaire. For ImmuneRACE Cohort 3, a participant was defined as recovered based on two consecutive negative NP/OP PCR tests, clearance by a healthcare professional, or resolution of symptoms. In the prospective study, whole blood, serum and a nasopharyngeal or oropharyngeal swab were collected from each participant by mobile phlebotomists. Over a roughly 2-month period, participants in the prospective study had the option of providing additional blood draws and questionnaires. Blood samples from the prospective study were shipped frozen or at room temperature prior to DNA extraction.

The origin of this receptor is a middle-aged man who had recovered from COVID-19. Sequenced material: PBMCs or T cells enriched from blood (not recorded which). The chain employs TRBV29-1 and TRBJ1-5; possibly the D gene is TRBD1, per 5 matching bases. The nucleotide sequence reads as follows: TGCAGCGTAGCGGGGGGGGGCAATCAGCCCCAGCATTTT. Its protein product is CSVAGGGNQPQHF.